This T cell receptor (beta chain) was captured by sequencing in a study of blood T cell repertoires in COVID-19. The overall study: Specimens from acute and convalescent COVID-19 originated in the United States, Italy and Spain.

In the authors' workflow: Reference gene primer amplification gave nucleated cell count estimates. Only in-frame clones appear in the TCRdb table, and some are missing; sequencing was by immunoSEQ multiplex PCR. V, J and clone size reflect that table, while D and trimming were determined from the DNA. The top ten clones hold approximately 2.9% of a sample with some 310,000 clones, 90% of them seen once. The CDR3 consists of 13 residues. Germline assignment: CDR1 MNHNY and CDR2 SVGAGI (reference sequence). The germline V and J ends were trimmed by 6 bases and 2 bases, with 10 bases remaining between them.

The chain carries TRBV6-6 and TRBJ1-1; D gene ambiguous. The receptor comes from a woman aged 25 to 45 with COVID-19, enrolled during active disease. Sequencing was done on a sample of peripheral blood. CDR3 in amino acids: CASSPRGNTEAFF. The CDR3 coding sequence is TGTGCCAGCAGCCCCCGGGGAAACACTGAAGCTTTCTTT.